This T cell receptor (beta chain) is from a study of blood T cell repertoires in COVID-19. Germline values: CDR1 SGHVS, CDR2 FQNEAQ. Between the trimmed V and J ends, which lost 4 bases and 9 bases, there was a span of 17 bases. The CDR3 is 14 residues long. Generated by immunoSEQ multiplex PCR, the TCRdb table keeps only in-frame clones and is missing some. The sample holds 150,000 or so clones, around four fifths seen once. The sample taken for sequencing was peripheral blood. This TCR was recovered from a human donor in a cohort sampled during active COVID-19. The chain has TRBV7-8 and TRBJ2-3, with a weak D call TRBD2 (6 bases). DNA for the CDR3: TGTGCCAGCAGCTCCCCGGGCGGGACCCCCACGCAGTATTTT. Its protein product is CASSSPGGTPTQYF.